This passage covers 5 T cell receptor beta chains from one sample sequenced in a study of blood T cell repertoires in COVID-19. Using immunoSEQ multiplex PCR, the repertoire was profiled, and TCRdb retains in-frame clones only, with some absent. This repertoire shows tens of thousands of clones, 85% to 90% found once; its top ten account for around 3.9%. Input material: peripheral blood. Receptors were obtained from a man in his 70s with active COVID-19.

This chain links TRBV5-4 with TRBJ2-3, with D unresolved. The CDR3 is made up of 13 amino acids. CDR1 is SGHNT, CDR2 YYREEE, per germline (reference sequence). With 0 bases removed from V and 4 bases from J, the gap between germline ends came to 6 bases. DNA of the CDR3: TGTGCCAGCAGCTTGGGTAGTCCAGATACGCAGTATTTT. Translation gives CASSLGSPDTQYF.

The chain uses TRBV6-5 and TRBJ1-4; 7 nucleotides line up with TRBD1. This CDR3 is built from 15 residues. The junction had 8 bases not matched to a gene; V was cut back by 7 bases and J by 3 bases. CDR1 and CDR2 from the germline V gene are MNHEY and SVGAGI. CDR3 amino acids: CASTDRARANEKLFF. CDR3 coding DNA: TGTGCCAGCACCGACAGGGCGCGGGCTAATGAAAAACTGTTTTTT.

J is TRBJ2-2 and V is TRBV2, with 12 bases aligning to TRBD1. The CDR3 is 15 residues long. With V trimmed by 6 bases and J by 4 bases, 3 bases remained unmatched. The germline gives CDR1 SNHLY, CDR2 FYNNEI. CDR3 amino acids: CASRAGQGATGELFF. The CDR3 region has the DNA TGTGCCAGCAGGGCGGGACAGGGGGCCACCGGGGAGCTGTTTTTT.

The chain employs TRBV2 and TRBJ2-3, with 10 bases lining up with TRBD2. Germline V CDR1 and CDR2: SNHLY, FYNNEI. This CDR3 has 13 residues. V was clipped by 11 bases and J by 6 bases; unmatched bases: 8. The CDR3 bases are TGTGCCGGGCTAGCGGGAGAGTTGGATACGCAGTATTTT. Translated: CAGLAGELDTQYF.

This chain connects TRBV7-9 to TRBJ1-1, with D hard to call. CDR1 is SEHNR, CDR2 FQNEAQ, per germline (reference sequence). The length of the CDR3 is 14 residues. The ends were cut back, 4 bases at V and 4 bases at J, with 13 bases in the middle. DNA for the CDR3: TGTGCCAGCAGCTCCCGTGCGGGCGGCACTGAAGCTTTCTTT. It encodes CASSSRAGGTEAFF.